These 31 T cell receptor beta chains originate from one sample sequenced in a study of blood T cell repertoires in COVID-19. Repertoires were generated with immunoSEQ multiplex PCR, while TCRdb's copy carries only in-frame clones and drops some. The profile shows 150,000 to 200,000 clones, less than 90% of them singletons. Sequencing was done on a sample of peripheral blood. The source is a man aged 60 to 75 with acute or convalescent COVID-19.

The chain uses TRBV7-2 and TRBJ1-1; unclear D gene. This CDR3 comprises 13 residues. The germline CDR1 and CDR2 sequences are SGHTA and FQGNSA. The V and J ends lost 3 bases and 0 bases respectively, with 5 bases between them. The CDR3 reads CASSLELNTEAFF. The CDR3 nucleotides are TGTGCCAGCAGCTTGGAGCTGAACACTGAAGCTTTCTTT.

The J gene is TRBJ1-2, the V gene TRBV11-3; D remains unclear. Germline assignment: CDR1 SGHNT and CDR2 YENEEA. Trimming removed 5 bases from V and 4 bases from J, with 17 bases in between. CDR3 size: 15 residues. CDR3 in DNA: TGTGCCAGCAGCGAAGACCCAGGTCATCCCTATGGCTACACCTTC. As protein: CASSEDPGHPYGYTF.

The genes are TRBV11-2 and TRBJ1-2; tentative D call: TRBD1 (5 bases). This CDR3 is 13 amino acids long. Germline loops: CDR1 SGHAT, CDR2 FQNNGV. V lost 0 bases and J 7 bases, leaving 9 bases between the germline ends. As DNA, the CDR3 is TGTGCCAGCAGCTTAGACAGGGTGATTGGCTACACCTTC. Translated, it gives CASSLDRVIGYTF.

The rearrangement joins TRBV19 to TRBJ2-1; 13 bases match TRBD2. The CDR3 is 20 residues long. Trimming took 2 bases from V and 1 from J; bases not matched to a gene: 11. Germline CDR1 reads LNHDA; CDR2 reads SQIVND (reference sequence). CDR3 in amino acids: CASSIMGPTSGGLSYNEQFF. The CDR3 DNA reads as TGTGCCAGTAGTATAATGGGTCCGACTAGCGGGGGGCTTTCCTACAATGAGCAGTTCTTC.

The V and J genes are TRBV7-8 and TRBJ1-6; D not resolved. The V gene lost 6 bases and the J gene lost 7 bases, with 16 bases spanning the gap. CDR1 and CDR2 from the germline V gene are SGHVS and FQNEAQ. There are 15 residues in the CDR3. This CDR3 is CASRPSGRGNSPLHF. The CDR3 DNA reads TGTGCCAGCAGGCCCTCCGGGCGAGGGAATTCACCCCTCCACTTT.

V and J are TRBV23-1 and TRBJ2-7; D possibly corresponds to TRBD1 (5 bases). TRBV23-1 falls under the ORF class, with uncertain function. V lost 4 bases, J lost 3 bases, and 13 bases lay in between. The CDR3 has 14 residues. The CDR3 reads CASSPRAENYEQYV. The CDR3 coding sequence is TGCGCCAGCAGTCCCAGGGCAGAAAACTACGAGCAGTACGTC.

The chain has TRBV14 and TRBJ1-2, with D unresolved. Germline V gene data show CDR1 as SGHDN and CDR2 as FVKESK. The length of the CDR3 is 17 residues. V gave up 4 bases and J gave up 0 bases, with 18 bases separating them. CDR3 loop: CASSPSAGRVANYGYTF. CDR3 bases: TGTGCCAGCAGCCCTTCCGCCGGCCGGGTAGCTAACTATGGCTACACCTTC.

The rearrangement joins TRBV2 to TRBJ1-4, with a tentative D call TRBD1 (6 bases). Trimming shortened V by 7 bases and J by 3 bases, and 9 bases separated the two germline ends. Germline lookup yields CDR1 SNHLY and CDR2 FYNNEI. This CDR3 has 13 residues. Written as DNA, the CDR3 is TGTGCCAGCAAACAGGGAGCTAATGAAAAACTGTTTTTT. It yields the protein CASKQGANEKLFF.

The chain combines TRBV19 with TRBJ2-1; D uncertain. The CDR3 covers 15 residues. Trimming removed 6 bases from V and 5 bases from J, with 17 bases in between. CDR1 is LNHDA, CDR2 SQIVND, per germline (reference sequence). The CDR3 DNA follows: TGTGCCAGTAGCACCCAGGTGTTAAGTAACAATGAGCAGTTCTTC. Protein sequence: CASSTQVLSNNEQFF.

This clone appeared a few times. V usage is TRBV7-6 and J usage is TRBJ2-3, with D possibly being TRBD2 (6 bases). The germline V gene has CDR1 SGHVS and CDR2 FNYEAQ. The CDR3 has 16 amino acids. V was cut by 3 bases and J by 1 base, with 14 bases left in between. The CDR3 nucleotides read TGTGCCAGCAGCTTTGACTCATCGGGAGGCACAGATACGCAGTATTTT. Residues: CASSFDSSGGTDTQYF.

The chain couples TRBV10-3 to TRBJ1-3, with D tentatively TRBD1 (5 bases). There are 17 residues in the CDR3. Trimming stripped 0 bases from V and 0 bases from J, with 12 bases between. Germline V lookup: CDR1 ENHRY, CDR2 SYGVKD. The CDR3 here is CAISESPTASSGNTIYF. The CDR3 DNA reads as TGTGCCATCAGTGAGTCGCCGACAGCGAGCTCTGGAAACACCATATATTTT.

The table lists this clone with a count of one. The chain uses TRBV30 and TRBJ2-5; TRBD2 matches 14 bases. This CDR3 has 15 amino acids. Trimming removed 1 base from V and 6 bases from J; junction bases left unmatched: 4. CDR1 GTSNPN and CDR2 SVGIG come from the germline V gene (reference sequence). The CDR3 sequence: CAWSERTSGGQTQYF. CDR3 coding DNA: TGTGCCTGGAGTGAGCGGACTAGCGGGGGGCAGACCCAGTACTTC.

CDR3 coding DNA: TGTGCCAGCAGCGACCCAGCGGGGGTTAACACAGATACGCAGTATTTT. It encodes CASSDPAGVNTDTQYF. This sequence joins TRBV3-1 (or the pseudogene TRBV3-2) and TRBJ2-3; 8 nucleotides match TRBD2. The germline V gene has CDR1 LGHDT and CDR2 YNNKEL (reference sequence). The J segment lost 2 bases and the V segment lost 5 bases, leaving 9 bases of the junction unmatched. The CDR3 spans 16 residues.

This chain uses TRBV6-1 with TRBJ1-4; 12 bases map to TRBD1. Germline V CDR1 and CDR2: MNHNS, SASEGT. This CDR3 comprises 16 residues. V lost 4 bases, J lost 11 bases, and 11 bases stayed unmatched. The DNA for the CDR3 is TGTGCCAGCAGTGCTCAAGGGACAGGGGGCTTGCAGAAACTGTTTTTT. Translating it yields CASSAQGTGGLQKLFF.

The chain joins TRBV15 to TRBJ1-5; perhaps TRBD1 as D (6 bases). The ends were cut back, 0 bases at V and 2 bases at J, with 20 bases in the middle. The CDR3 runs 19 residues. Germline CDR1 LNHNV, CDR2 YYDKDF (reference sequence). CDR3 sequence reads: CATSRDRVGGAVGNQPQHF. The CDR3 DNA follows: TGTGCCACCAGCAGAGATAGGGTCGGGGGGGCGGTGGGCAATCAGCCCCAGCATTTT.

This chain links TRBV5-1 with TRBJ2-3; perhaps TRBD2 as D (5 bases). This CDR3 spans 15 amino acids. The germline CDR1 and CDR2 sequences are SGHRS and YFSETQ. Trimming shortened V by 0 bases and J by 2 bases, and 10 bases separated the two germline ends. CDR3 sequence: CASSLDGEPTDTQYF. DNA for the CDR3: TGCGCCAGCAGCTTGGATGGGGAGCCCACAGATACGCAGTATTTT.

This chain joins TRBV6-1 and TRBJ1-4; D gene uncertain. V was clipped by 0 bases and J by 3 bases, with 5 bases between them. The CDR3 is 14 amino acids. Germline assignment: CDR1 MNHNS and CDR2 SASEGT. CDR3 protein: CASSEAFANEKLFF. The CDR3 coding sequence is TGTGCCAGCAGTGAAGCGTTCGCTAATGAAAAACTGTTTTTT.

J is TRBJ2-1 and V is TRBV29-1; D call uncertain. CDR1 and CDR2 (germline): SQVTM, ANQGSEA. The V end was cut by 1 base, the J end by 7 bases, with 5 bases between. This CDR3 has 11 amino acids. The chain's CDR3 is CSVEGQNEQFF. The CDR3 DNA reads as TGCAGCGTTGAAGGGCAAAATGAGCAGTTCTTC.

V and J are TRBV18 and TRBJ2-7; 7 bases are shared with TRBD1. The germline V gene has CDR1 KGHSH and CDR2 LQKENI. The trim removed 6 bases at V and 1 base at J, leaving 9 bases unmatched. The CDR3 extends over 15 amino acids. The DNA for the CDR3 is TGTGCCAGCTCGCGTCGAACAGGGGTTTCCTACGAGCAGTACGTC. This sequence encodes CASSRRTGVSYEQYV.

The chain joins TRBV18 to TRBJ2-3, with 9 positions matching TRBD2. The CDR3 has 15 residues. Per the germline V gene, CDR1 is KGHSH and CDR2 is LQKENI. V lost 5 bases, J lost 3 bases, and 6 bases stayed unmatched. The CDR3 region has the DNA TGTGCCAGCTCAGCCGGGACTAGCTTTACAGATACGCAGTATTTT. This encodes CASSAGTSFTDTQYF.

The chain recombines TRBV5-1 with TRBJ2-3; the D gene is possibly TRBD1 (6 bases). Trimming pared 2 bases from V and 3 bases from J, leaving 13 bases between. This CDR3 has 15 residues. Germline V gene sequence: CDR1 SGHRS, CDR2 YFSETQ. The CDR3 DNA follows: TGCGCCAGCAGCTTCGAAGGGGGTGGGACAGATACGCAGTATTTT. Residues: CASSFEGGGTDTQYF.

The chain links TRBV24-1 to TRBJ1-2; the match to TRBD1 covers 8 bases. CDR3 length equals 15 residues. The germline gives CDR1 KGHDR, CDR2 SFDVKD. V shed 4 bases, J shed 5 bases, and the junction held 8 bases outside the gene matches. CDR3 loop: CATSDSDRGWYGYTF. The CDR3 nucleotides read TGTGCCACCAGTGACTCCGACAGGGGATGGTATGGCTACACCTTC.

This sequence joins TRBV5-1 and TRBJ2-5; D gene uncertain. This CDR3 comprises 12 residues. V shed 0 bases and J shed 5 bases, with 5 bases lying between them. Germline loops: CDR1 SGHRS, CDR2 YFSETQ. CDR3 protein: CASSLAEETQYF. In DNA form, the CDR3 reads TGCGCCAGCAGCTTGGCCGAGGAGACCCAGTACTTC.

V and J are TRBV5-1 and TRBJ2-7; 9 nucleotides agree with TRBD1. The CDR3 has 15 residues. The trim removed 5 bases at V and 0 bases at J, leaving 6 bases unmatched. Per the germline V gene, CDR1 is SGHRS and CDR2 is YFSETQ. The CDR3 region is CASSRTGGSSYEQYV. The CDR3 DNA sequence: TGCGCCAGCAGTCGAACAGGGGGCAGCTCCTACGAGCAGTACGTC.

This chain uses TRBV18 with TRBJ2-1, with TRBD2 matching 8 bases. V shed 4 bases and J 1 base; nucleotides not matched to a gene: 6. The CDR3 is 16 amino acids. CDR1 is KGHSH, CDR2 LQKENI, per germline. In nucleotides, the CDR3 is TGTGCCAGCTCACGCCGCGGGGGGACGTCCTACAATGAGCAGTTCTTC. Translated: CASSRRGGTSYNEQFF.

The rearrangement links TRBV19 to TRBJ1-5, with TRBD1 as a possible D gene (5 bases). Germline CDR1 and CDR2: LNHDA and SQIVND (reference sequence). Between the trimmed V and J ends, which lost 4 bases and 4 bases, there was a span of 26 bases. The CDR3 is 19 amino acids. This chain's CDR3 is CASSKGPGSVRYSNQPQHF. The DNA for the CDR3 is TGTGCCAGTAGTAAGGGGCCCGGGTCGGTTAGGTATAGTAATCAGCCCCAGCATTTT. Looking up the rest from reference TRBV19 and TRBJ1-5 gives the full variable domain: DGGITQSPKYLFRKEGQNVTLSCEQNLNHDAMYWYRQDPGQGLRLIYYSQIVNDFQKGDIAEGYSVSREKKESFPLTVTSAQKNPTAFYLCASSKGPGSVRYSNQPQHFGDGTRLSIL.

The rearrangement joins TRBV12-3 or TRBV12-4 to TRBJ1-2; no firm D call. The V end lost 10 bases, the J end lost 7 bases, and 19 bases lay between the germline ends. The CDR3 has 13 residues. The chain's CDR3 is CATQFREGGGYTF. The DNA for the CDR3 is TGTGCCACCCAGTTTAGGGAGGGCGGTGGCTACACCTTC.

The gene calls are TRBV19 and TRBJ2-1, with 8 bases fitting TRBD2. Germline CDR1 LNHDA, CDR2 SQIVND (reference sequence). V shed 3 bases, J shed 0 bases, and the junction held 7 bases outside the gene matches. CDR3 size: 17 residues. DNA of the CDR3: TGTGCCAGTAGTATTCTTCTCGGGGGGGCCTCCTACAATGAGCAGTTCTTC. Translation gives CASSILLGGASYNEQFF.

This chain joins TRBV6-6 and TRBJ1-5; a weak D match, TRBD1 (5 bases). Germline V gene sequence: CDR1 MNHNY, CDR2 SVGAGI (reference sequence). The CDR3 consists of 14 residues. Trimming left V 8 bases short and J 0 bases short, with 11 bases between. The CDR3 region has the DNA TGTGCCAGCGGGGGACTGTATAGCAATCAGCCCCAGCATTTT. This gives the protein CASGGLYSNQPQHF.

This clone came up a few times. The J gene is TRBJ2-1, the V gene TRBV14, with D uncertain. Germline CDR1 SGHDN, CDR2 FVKESK. Trimming left V 0 bases short and J 4 bases short, with 4 bases between. This CDR3 is 13 amino acids long. The CDR3 DNA sequence: TGTGCCAGCAGCCAAGATCTGTACAATGAGCAGTTCTTC. Protein sequence: CASSQDLYNEQFF.

About this clone: Other DNA sequences in this specimen translate into the identical CDR3. The chain couples TRBV9 to TRBJ1-1, with D maybe TRBD1 (6 bases). Trimming shortened V by 0 bases and J by 5 bases, and 11 bases separated the two germline ends. This CDR3 is built from 14 residues. Germline V gene sequence: CDR1 SGDLS, CDR2 YYNGEE. The CDR3 is CASSVATGGTEAFF. As DNA, the CDR3 is TGTGCCAGCAGCGTAGCGACAGGAGGTACTGAAGCTTTCTTT.